Below, 23 T cell receptor beta chains from the same sample are listed, as sequenced in a study of blood T cell repertoires in COVID-19. Assay: immunoSEQ multiplex PCR; the TCRdb copy retains only in-frame clones and omits some. The sample lists a few hundred thousand clones; roughly 84% were seen once. The sample comprised peripheral blood. The receptors derive from a man aged 55-75 years with acute or convalescent COVID-19.

V gene TRBV7-8 combines with J gene TRBJ2-7; 8 bases line up with TRBD1. The CDR3 totals 16 residues. CDR1 SGHVS and CDR2 FQNEAQ come from the germline V gene. V dropped 5 bases and J dropped 0; count of bases not matched to a gene: 9. As DNA, the CDR3 is TGTGCCAGCAGCCAAAGGGACAGGTCAGGCTCCTACGAGCAGTACTTC. Its translation: CASSQRDRSGSYEQYF. Full variable domain (remainder filled in from reference TRBV7-8 and TRBJ2-7): GAGVSQSPRYKVAKRGQDVALRCDPISGHVSLFWYQQALGQGPEFLTYFQNEAQLDKSGLPSDRFFAERPEGSVSTLKIQRTQQEDSAVYLCASSQRDRSGSYEQYFGPGTRLTVT.

This sequence joins TRBV25-1 and TRBJ2-7; D is unresolved. The germline V gene encodes CDR1 MGHDK and CDR2 SYGVNS. The CDR3 covers 15 residues. V gave up 1 base and J gave up 0 bases, with 10 bases separating them. CDR3 loop: CASSESHAGSYEQYF. CDR3 bases: TGTGCCAGCAGTGAATCCCACGCAGGCTCCTACGAGCAGTACTTC.

V usage is TRBV4-1 and J usage is TRBJ1-5; 8 nucleotides match TRBD1. Per the germline V gene, CDR1 is MGHRA and CDR2 is YSYEKL. V dropped 4 bases and J dropped 2; count of bases not matched to a gene: 4. This CDR3 spans 15 amino acids. This chain's CDR3 is CASSRGTGRNQPQHF. DNA of the CDR3: TGCGCCAGCAGCCGCGGGACAGGTCGCAATCAGCCCCAGCATTTT.

The chain links TRBV7-7 to TRBJ2-5, with D perhaps being TRBD1 or TRBD2 (6 bases each). Germline loops: CDR1 SSHAT, CDR2 FNYEAQ (reference sequence). The CDR3 contains 12 residues. CDR3 sequence reads: CASGQTQETQYF. The CDR3 DNA sequence: TGTGCTAGCGGACAGACACAAGAGACCCAGTACTTC.

V and J are TRBV4-1 and TRBJ2-4; TRBD1 matches 8 bases. V lost 0 bases to trimming and J lost 0 bases; unmatched junction nucleotides: 13. Germline V gene lookup returns CDR1 MGHRA and CDR2 YSYEKL. This CDR3 has 20 residues. This chain's CDR3 is CASSQDKGARQGIAKNIQYF. The CDR3 DNA reads as TGCGCCAGCAGCCAAGATAAGGGGGCTAGACAGGGGATAGCCAAAAACATTCAGTACTTC.

This chain joins TRBV5-5 and TRBJ2-1; 12 bases agree with TRBD1. The CDR3 covers 15 residues. The germline CDR1 and CDR2 sequences are SGHKS and YYEKEE (reference sequence). Unmatched junction bases numbered 5, after V lost 2 bases and J lost 8 bases. The CDR3 sequence is CASSLGTGGHHEQFF. The CDR3 coding sequence is TGTGCCAGCAGCTTAGGGACAGGGGGCCATCATGAGCAGTTCTTC.

This clone occurred a few times. This CDR3 reads CASSLRLAESYEQYF. For the CDR3, the DNA is TGTGCCAGCAGCCTCCGACTAGCGGAATCCTACGAGCAGTACTTC. The rearrangement joins TRBV4-2 to TRBJ2-7; 9 nucleotides match TRBD2. The CDR3 is 15 amino acids. Germline V gives CDR1 LGHNA, CDR2 YNFKEQ. Losses at the gene ends were 4 bases for V and 1 base for J; bases not matched to a gene: 5.

The rearrangement uses TRBV10-3 and TRBJ2-3; the match to TRBD2 covers 10 bases. Losses at the gene ends were 3 bases for V and 5 bases for J; bases not matched to a gene: 11. The CDR3 spans 17 residues. Germline V gives CDR1 ENHRY, CDR2 SYGVKD. The CDR3 region is CAISDPRLAGVGDTQYF. For the CDR3, the DNA is TGTGCCATCAGTGATCCTCGGCTAGCGGGAGTGGGAGATACGCAGTATTTT.

The chain combines TRBV3-1 (or the pseudogene TRBV3-2) with TRBJ1-4; 9 bases agree with TRBD1. CDR3 length equals 13 residues. In germline, CDR1 is LGHDT, CDR2 YNNKEL (reference sequence). V trimming: 3 bases; J trimming: 7 bases; junction bases outside the gene matches: 0. CDR3 amino acids: CASSQGQGEKLFF. In DNA, the CDR3 is TGTGCCAGCAGCCAGGGACAGGGTGAAAAACTGTTTTTT.

This clone occurred once. V gene TRBV5-1 combines with J gene TRBJ2-7; 10 positions agree with TRBD2. Germline assignment: CDR1 SGHRS and CDR2 YFSETQ. V dropped 6 bases and J dropped 0; count of bases not matched to a gene: 9. The CDR3 runs 16 residues. CDR3 in amino acids: CASNLGAGGSSYEQYF. The DNA of the CDR3 is TGCGCCAGCAACCTTGGAGCGGGGGGGAGCTCCTACGAGCAGTACTTC.

The V and J genes are TRBV24-1 and TRBJ2-1; TRBD2 matches at 7 bases. CDR1 KGHDR and CDR2 SFDVKD come from the germline V gene. The CDR3 contains 15 residues. Losses at the gene ends were 4 bases for V and 6 bases for J; bases not matched to a gene: 8. CDR3 region: CATSDPNSGGNEQFF. CDR3 nucleotide sequence: TGTGCCACCAGTGACCCTAATTCGGGGGGCAATGAGCAGTTCTTC.

Remarks on this clone: The junction differs from germline at one of its ends, possibly a read error. The CDR3 is CATSLRTGEANEKLFF. CDR3 bases: TGTGCCACCAGCCTTAGGACAGGGGAAGCTAATGAAAAACTGTTTTTT. The V gene is TRBV7-3, the J gene TRBJ1-4; 9 bases fit TRBD1. Germline V lookup: CDR1 SGHTA, CDR2 FQGTGA. The CDR3 contains 16 residues.

V is TRBV6-2 or TRBV6-3 and J is TRBJ2-6, with 7 bases aligning to TRBD1. CDR1 and CDR2 from the germline V gene are MNHEY and SVGEGT. The V gene end was trimmed by 2 bases and the J gene end by 2 bases; junction bases not matched to a gene: 9. This CDR3 region has 18 residues. The CDR3 DNA follows: TGTGCCAGCAGTTACCGGGTTAGACAGGGAGCTGGGGCCAACGTCCTGACTTTC. It is translated as CASSYRVRQGAGANVLTF.

Only one count was recorded for this clone. V and J are TRBV13 and TRBJ1-4; the D gene is possibly TRBD1 (6 bases). The CDR3 runs to 16 residues. V was cut by 5 bases and J by 3 bases, with 16 bases left in between. CDR1 and CDR2 from the germline V gene are PRHDT and FYEKMQ (reference sequence). The CDR3 DNA follows: TGTGCCAGCAGCGGCAGGGGAGGGTGGGCTAATGAAAAACTGTTTTTT. It codes for CASSGRGGWANEKLFF.

CDR3 bases: TGTGCCAGCAGTTACTACAGGGCCACTGAAGCTTTCTTT. This encodes CASSYYRATEAFF. V gene TRBV6-5 combines with J gene TRBJ1-1, with a tentative D call TRBD1 (6 bases). The CDR3 is 13 amino acids. The V end was cut by 1 base, the J end by 4 bases, with 7 bases between. Germline V gene data show CDR1 as MNHEY and CDR2 as SVGAGI.

V is TRBV7-8 and J is TRBJ1-6, with 7 nucleotides matching TRBD1. V was pared by 5 bases and J by 14 bases, with 12 bases of the junction left unmatched. Germline lookup yields CDR1 SGHVS and CDR2 FQNEAQ. The length of the CDR3 is 14 residues. The CDR3 here is CASSPGQEIPSLHF. DNA of the CDR3: TGTGCCAGCAGCCCAGGACAGGAGATTCCGTCCCTCCACTTT. Complete variable domain (other parts from reference TRBV7-8 and TRBJ1-6): GAGVSQSPRYKVAKRGQDVALRCDPISGHVSLFWYQQALGQGPEFLTYFQNEAQLDKSGLPSDRFFAERPEGSVSTLKIQRTQQEDSAVYLCASSPGQEIPSLHFGNGTRLTVT.

The V call is TRBV7-3, the J call TRBJ2-3, with D uncertain. The CDR3 totals 15 residues. Germline loops: CDR1 SGHTA, CDR2 FQGTGA. Trimming shortened V by 4 bases and J by 2 bases, and 13 bases separated the two germline ends. CDR3 bases: TGTGCCAGCAGCTCCCCGGGTTCCAACACAGATACGCAGTATTTT. Residues: CASSSPGSNTDTQYF.

The V call is TRBV4-1, the J call TRBJ2-7; TRBD1 agrees at 9 bases. V dropped 0 bases and J dropped 2; count of bases not matched to a gene: 8. CDR3 length: 17 amino acids. Germline-derived CDR1 and CDR2 are MGHRA and YSYEKL. The CDR3 loop reads CASSQEPAGQGPYEQYF. CDR3 bases: TGCGCCAGCAGCCAAGAACCGGCGGGACAGGGACCCTACGAGCAGTACTTC.

The J gene is TRBJ2-7, the V gene TRBV6-5; D is possibly TRBD2 (5 bases). This CDR3 contains 15 residues. Trimming removed 5 bases at V and 1 base at J, with 15 bases between. The germline V gene encodes CDR1 MNHEY and CDR2 SVGAGI. CDR3 DNA: TGTGCCAGCAGTCTGGACTCCAGAGGGTCCTACGAGCAGTACTTC. This translates into CASSLDSRGSYEQYF.

The rearrangement joins TRBV7-3 to TRBJ2-5; 7 bases agree with TRBD2. The CDR3 covers 15 residues. CDR1 and CDR2 (germline): SGHTA, FQGTGA. The V gene end was trimmed by 0 bases and the J gene end by 5 bases; junction bases not matched to a gene: 6. The CDR3 protein is CASSLTSGARETQYF. CDR3 nucleotides: TGTGCCAGCAGCTTAACCAGCGGGGCTAGGGAGACCCAGTACTTC.

The chain couples TRBV28 to TRBJ1-5; D gene ambiguous. The length of the CDR3 is 12 residues. Germline V lookup: CDR1 MDHEN, CDR2 SYDVKM. V shed 7 bases and J shed 5 bases, with 9 bases lying between them. CDR3 sequence: CASTARDQPQHF. CDR3 nucleotide sequence: TGTGCCAGCACCGCGAGAGATCAGCCCCAGCATTTT.

This chain links TRBV7-9 with TRBJ1-2, with D possibly being TRBD1 (6 bases). Germline V CDR1 and CDR2: SEHNR, FQNEAQ (reference sequence). The CDR3 sequence is 14 residues long. The V end lost 2 bases, the J end lost 8 bases, and 15 bases lay between the germline ends. The chain's CDR3 is CASSLSSGVTGYTF. In DNA, the CDR3 is TGTGCCAGCAGCTTATCGTCAGGGGTAACGGGCTACACCTTC.

V gene TRBV28 combines with J gene TRBJ2-1; perhaps TRBD1 as D (6 bases). Trimming pared 4 bases from V and 9 bases from J, leaving 13 bases between. The CDR3 spans 13 residues. Germline loops: CDR1 MDHEN, CDR2 SYDVKM. In nucleotides, the CDR3 is TGTGCCAGCAGTTCATCCGGGGACATTGAGCAGTTCTTC. Its protein product is CASSSSGDIEQFF.